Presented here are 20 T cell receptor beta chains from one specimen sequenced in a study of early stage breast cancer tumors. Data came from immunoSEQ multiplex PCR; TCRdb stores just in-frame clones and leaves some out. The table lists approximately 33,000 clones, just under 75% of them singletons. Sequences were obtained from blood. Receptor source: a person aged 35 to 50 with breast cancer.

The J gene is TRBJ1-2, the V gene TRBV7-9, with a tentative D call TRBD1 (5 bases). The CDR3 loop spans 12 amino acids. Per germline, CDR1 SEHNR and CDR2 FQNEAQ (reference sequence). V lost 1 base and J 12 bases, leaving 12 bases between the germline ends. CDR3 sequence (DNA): TGTGCCAGCAGCTTAGATTTCAGGGACGACACCTTC. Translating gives CASSLDFRDDTF. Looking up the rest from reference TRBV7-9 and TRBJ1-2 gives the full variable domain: DTGVSQNPRHKITKRGQNVTFRCDPISEHNRLYWYRQTLGQGPEFLTYFQNEAQLEKSRLLSDRFSAERPKGSFSTLEIQRTEQGDSAMYLCASSLDFRDDTFGSGTRLTVV.

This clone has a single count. This CDR3 is CASSLAVGRVTEAFF. The CDR3 bases are TGCGCCAGCAGCTTGGCCGTGGGGCGAGTAACTGAAGCTTTCTTT. V usage is TRBV5-1 and J usage is TRBJ1-1, with D tentatively TRBD1 (5 bases). The V gene lost 0 bases and the J gene lost 5 bases, with 14 bases spanning the gap. Germline V lookup: CDR1 SGHRS, CDR2 YFSETQ. This CDR3 has 15 amino acids.

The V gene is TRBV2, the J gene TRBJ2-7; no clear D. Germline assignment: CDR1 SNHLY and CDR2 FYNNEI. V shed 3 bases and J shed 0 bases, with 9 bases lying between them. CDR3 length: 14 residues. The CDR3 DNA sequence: TGTGCCAGCAGTGACTTGGTGAACTCCTACGAGCAGTACTTC. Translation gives CASSDLVNSYEQYF.

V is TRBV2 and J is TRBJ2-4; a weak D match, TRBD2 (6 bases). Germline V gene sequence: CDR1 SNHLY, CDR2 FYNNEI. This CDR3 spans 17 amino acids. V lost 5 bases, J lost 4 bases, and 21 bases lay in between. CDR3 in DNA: TGTGCCAGCAGTACAGGAGGGAGGTCGATGGGGAAAAACATTCAGTACTTC. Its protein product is CASSTGGRSMGKNIQYF.

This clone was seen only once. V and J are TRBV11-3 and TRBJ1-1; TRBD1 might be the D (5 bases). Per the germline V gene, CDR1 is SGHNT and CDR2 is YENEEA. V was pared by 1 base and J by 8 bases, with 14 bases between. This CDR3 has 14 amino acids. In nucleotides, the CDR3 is TGTGCCAGCAGCTTAGTTTTCGGGGACGGAGAAGCTTTCTTT. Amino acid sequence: CASSLVFGDGEAFF.

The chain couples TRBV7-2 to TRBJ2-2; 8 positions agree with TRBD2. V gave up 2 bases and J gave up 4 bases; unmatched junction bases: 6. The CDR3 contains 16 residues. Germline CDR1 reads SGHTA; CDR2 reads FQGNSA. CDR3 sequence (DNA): TGTGCCAGCAGCTTAAGATTCGGGAGGGGCACCGGGGAGCTGTTTTTT. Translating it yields CASSLRFGRGTGELFF.

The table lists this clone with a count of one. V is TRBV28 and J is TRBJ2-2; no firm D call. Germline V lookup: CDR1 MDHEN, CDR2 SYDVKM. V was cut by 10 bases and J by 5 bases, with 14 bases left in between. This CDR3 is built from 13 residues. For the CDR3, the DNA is TGTGCCACCCGACGTCGGAGTACCGGGGAGCTGTTTTTT. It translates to CATRRRSTGELFF.

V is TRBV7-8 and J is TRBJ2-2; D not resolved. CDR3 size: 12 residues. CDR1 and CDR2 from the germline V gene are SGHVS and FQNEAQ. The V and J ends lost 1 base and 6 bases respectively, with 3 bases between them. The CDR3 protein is CASSLDPGELFF. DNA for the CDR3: TGTGCCAGCAGCTTAGACCCCGGGGAGCTGTTTTTT. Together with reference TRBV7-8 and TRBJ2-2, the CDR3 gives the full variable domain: GAGVSQSPRYKVAKRGQDVALRCDPISGHVSLFWYQQALGQGPEFLTYFQNEAQLDKSGLPSDRFFAERPEGSVSTLKIQRTQQEDSAVYLCASSLDPGELFFGEGSRLTVL.

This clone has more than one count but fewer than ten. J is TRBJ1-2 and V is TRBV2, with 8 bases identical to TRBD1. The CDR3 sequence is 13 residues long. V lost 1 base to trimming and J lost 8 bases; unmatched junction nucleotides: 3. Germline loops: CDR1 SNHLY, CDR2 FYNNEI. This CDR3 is CASSEEQGGGYTF. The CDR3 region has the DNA TGTGCCAGCAGTGAAGAACAGGGGGGAGGCTACACCTTC. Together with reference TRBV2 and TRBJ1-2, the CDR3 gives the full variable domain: EPEVTQTPSHQVTQMGQEVILRCVPISNHLYFYWYRQILGQKVEFLVSFYNNEISEKSEIFDDQFSVERPDGSNFTLKIRSTKLEDSAMYFCASSEEQGGGYTFGSGTRLTVV.

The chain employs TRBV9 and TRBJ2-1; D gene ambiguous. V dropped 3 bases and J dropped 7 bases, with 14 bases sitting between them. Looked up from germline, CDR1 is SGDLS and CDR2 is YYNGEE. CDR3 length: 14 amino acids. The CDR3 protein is CASSEEYTTNEQFF. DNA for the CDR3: TGTGCCAGCAGCGAAGAATACACAACTAATGAGCAGTTCTTC.

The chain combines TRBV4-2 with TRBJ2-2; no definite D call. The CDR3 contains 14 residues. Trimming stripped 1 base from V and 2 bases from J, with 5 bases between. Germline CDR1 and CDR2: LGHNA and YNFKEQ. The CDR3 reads CASSQAENTGELFF. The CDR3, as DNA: TGTGCCAGCAGCCAAGCTGAAAACACCGGGGAGCTGTTTTTT.

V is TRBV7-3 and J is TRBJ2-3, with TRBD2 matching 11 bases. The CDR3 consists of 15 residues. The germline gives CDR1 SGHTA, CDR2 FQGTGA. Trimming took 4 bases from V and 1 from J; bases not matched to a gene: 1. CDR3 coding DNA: TGTGCCAGCAGCTCGGGACTAGCGGGCACAGATACGCAGTATTTT. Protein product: CASSSGLAGTDTQYF.

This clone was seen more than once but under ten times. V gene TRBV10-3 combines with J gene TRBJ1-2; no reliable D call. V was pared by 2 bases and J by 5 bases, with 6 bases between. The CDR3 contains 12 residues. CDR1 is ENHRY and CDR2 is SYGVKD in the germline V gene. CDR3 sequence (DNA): TGTGCCATCAGTGAGGGCCCTTATGGCTACACCTTC. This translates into CAISEGPYGYTF.

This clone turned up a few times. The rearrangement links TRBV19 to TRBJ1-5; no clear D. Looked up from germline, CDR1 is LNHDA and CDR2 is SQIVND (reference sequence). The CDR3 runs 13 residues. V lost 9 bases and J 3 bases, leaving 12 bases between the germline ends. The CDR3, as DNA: TGTGCCAGGGTTTCGGGTCTCAATCAGCCCCAGCATTTT. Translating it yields CARVSGLNQPQHF. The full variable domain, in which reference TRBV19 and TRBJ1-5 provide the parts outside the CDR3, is DGGITQSPKYLFRKEGQNVTLSCEQNLNHDAMYWYRQDPGQGLRLIYYSQIVNDFQKGDIAEGYSVSREKKESFPLTVTSAQKNPTAFYLCARVSGLNQPQHFGDGTRLSIL.

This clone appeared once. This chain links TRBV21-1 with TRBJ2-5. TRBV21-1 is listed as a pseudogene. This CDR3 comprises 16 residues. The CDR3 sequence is CASSNLIPGHQETQYF. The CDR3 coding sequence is TGTGCCAGCAGCAACTTAATACCGGGCCACCAAGAGACCCAGTACTTC.

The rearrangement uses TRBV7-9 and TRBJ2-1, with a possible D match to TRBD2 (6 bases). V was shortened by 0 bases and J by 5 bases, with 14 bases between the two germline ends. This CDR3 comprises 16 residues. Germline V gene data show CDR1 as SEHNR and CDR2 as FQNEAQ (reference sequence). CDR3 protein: CASSLAVLATDNEQFF. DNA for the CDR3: TGTGCCAGCAGCTTAGCGGTACTAGCTACCGACAATGAGCAGTTCTTC. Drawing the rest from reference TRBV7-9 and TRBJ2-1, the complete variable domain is DTGVSQNPRHKITKRGQNVTFRCDPISEHNRLYWYRQTLGQGPEFLTYFQNEAQLEKSRLLSDRFSAERPKGSFSTLEIQRTEQGDSAMYLCASSLAVLATDNEQFFGPGTRLTVL.

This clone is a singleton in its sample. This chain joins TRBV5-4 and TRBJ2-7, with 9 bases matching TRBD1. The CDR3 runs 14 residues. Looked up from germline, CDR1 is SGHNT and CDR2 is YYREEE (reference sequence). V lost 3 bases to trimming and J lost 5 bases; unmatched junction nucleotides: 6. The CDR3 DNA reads TGTGCCAGCAGCTCCCGGACAGGGGCCGACGAGCAGTACTTC. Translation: CASSSRTGADEQYF.

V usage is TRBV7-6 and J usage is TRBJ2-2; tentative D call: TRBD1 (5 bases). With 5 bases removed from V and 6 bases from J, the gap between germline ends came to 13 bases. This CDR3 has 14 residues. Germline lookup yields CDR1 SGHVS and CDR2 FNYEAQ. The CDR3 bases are TGTGCCAGCAGCCCCCCTATAGGGGCCGGGGAGCTGTTTTTT. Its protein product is CASSPPIGAGELFF.

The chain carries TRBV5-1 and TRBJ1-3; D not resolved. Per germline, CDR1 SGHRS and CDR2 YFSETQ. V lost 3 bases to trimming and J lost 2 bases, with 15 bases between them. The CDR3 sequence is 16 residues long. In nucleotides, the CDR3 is TGCGCCAGCAGCTCCTACGGGCTTTCCGCTGGAAACACCATATATTTT. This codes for CASSSYGLSAGNTIYF.

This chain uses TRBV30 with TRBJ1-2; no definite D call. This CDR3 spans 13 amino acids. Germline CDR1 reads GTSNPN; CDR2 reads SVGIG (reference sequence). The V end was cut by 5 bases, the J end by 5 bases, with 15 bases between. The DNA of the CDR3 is TGTGCCTGGGGGTCCACCGTCGGATATGGCTACACCTTC. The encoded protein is CAWGSTVGYGYTF.